There are a few counts of the clone carrying this T cell receptor (beta chain). Antigen unknown. Unique molecular identifiers were affixed to single, distinct cDNA molecules. Via MiXCR, TCRdb re-called the 5' RACE reads, giving one row per CDR3 protein. This sample yields more than 20,000 distinct CDR3 sequences, of which 4% to 5% are seen a single time; 3.5% to 4.5% belongs to the top ten. The data derive from a study of early T cells in non-severe SARS-CoV-2 infection. Study at large: Bulk RNA isolated from unsorted whole blood underwent sequencing; chains were not paired. General observations from the study: A preference for anti-spike CD8 responses marked VDJdb matching, which missed private and CD4 specificities.

This CDR3 is 14 amino acids long. Trimming pared 3 bases from V and 2 bases from J, leaving 11 bases between. The germline V gene encodes CDR1 SGHAT and CDR2 FQNNGV. The sample consisted of whole blood. This chain uses TRBV11-2 with TRBJ2-7; D unclear. The source of this sequence is an adult who was a healthcare worker with PCR-confirmed SARS-CoV-2 infection or an uninfected control (not recorded which). CDR3 loop: CASSFGDATYEQYF. The CDR3 bases are TGTGCCAGCAGCTTTGGGGATGCGACCTACGAGCAGTACTTC.